The T cell receptor (beta chain) described here comes from a study of Ad26.COV2.S vaccination and SARS-CoV-2 variants. V gave up 2 bases and J gave up 2 bases, with 0 bases separating them. The CDR3 runs to 12 residues. CDR1 SGHTA and CDR2 FQGNSA come from the germline V gene. As for this clone: Its antigen is undetermined. The same CDR3 also results from other DNA sequences found in this sample.

Treatment described: around 19 received Ad26.COV2.S at low or high dose, single or two shots; several received placebo; per-sample allocation not given. Day 63 following the first vaccine or placebo injection was when the samples were taken. This Boston cohort included adults aged 18-55 years. Built on an Ad26 vector, the vaccine expressed Wuhan-strain SARS-CoV-2 spike. Study-wide points: Considerable breadth of spike-specific CD8+ and CD4+ T cell responses has reportedly been documented following vaccination.

The assay was immunoSEQ multiplex PCR, and TCRdb's table has in-frame clones only and misses some. Of 300,000 to 400,000 clones listed, approximately 84% are singletons. This TCR was sampled from a person aged 18-60 years who received the Ad26.COV2.S COVID-19 vaccine or a placebo. Sequences were derived from peripheral blood, sampled in a trial of Ad26.COV2.S vaccine versus placebo. The chain recombines TRBV7-2 with TRBJ2-2; no definite D call. CDR3 coding DNA: TGTGCCAGCAGCTTAAACACCGGGGAGCTGTTTTTT. Residues: CASSLNTGELFF.